This TCR beta chain was sequenced for a study of shared clonotypes between healthy human individuals. Concerning this clone itself: Distinct nucleotide sequences in the sample also encode this CDR3.

The ends were cut back, 3 bases at V and 2 bases at J, with 4 bases in the middle. Per the germline V gene, CDR1 is DFQATT and CDR2 is SNEGSKA (reference sequence). The CDR3 covers 11 residues. Generated by immunoSEQ multiplex PCR, the TCRdb table keeps only in-frame clones and is missing some. The table has 470,000 or so clones, roughly 80% seen once; the top ten hold roughly an eighth. The clonotype originates from a woman in her thirties or forties in good health. Some clones in this sample may be carry-over from other donors' samples. The specimen sequenced was PBMCs. This sequence joins TRBV20-1 and TRBJ2-5; D gene unclear. The CDR3 region has the DNA TGCAGTGCTAGGGGACAAGAGACCCAGTACTTC. This codes for CSARGQETQYF.